Sequencing of this T cell receptor (beta chain) was carried out in a study of blood T cell repertoires in COVID-19. In the study overall: Acute-phase and convalescent COVID-19 samples originated in the United States, Italy and Spain.

Trimming took 7 bases from V and 0 from J, leaving 10 bases between them. This CDR3 has 13 amino acids. Germline assignment: CDR1 SNHLY and CDR2 FYNNEI. Per the study methods: Estimates of nucleated cell counts were drawn from the amplification of reference gene primers. Generated by immunoSEQ multiplex PCR, the TCRdb table keeps only in-frame clones and is missing some. D and trimming were read from the DNA, whereas the V and J calls and clone size are those reported in that table. This table has approximately 61,000 clones, 83% appearing once. Seattle researchers signed up patients amid active infection and tracked them longitudinally.

The chain links TRBV2 to TRBJ2-7; D is ambiguous. The material sequenced was peripheral blood. The receptor was derived from a man aged 50 or older with COVID-19, enrolled during active disease. The CDR3: CASNRRLSYEQYF. In DNA, the CDR3 is TGTGCCAGCAATCGGCGGCTCTCCTACGAGCAGTACTTC.